This T cell receptor beta chain was found in a study of control samples from healthy donors and cancer patients (dated by TCRdb to 2019 to 2021). The library was prepared using the immunoSEQ multiplex PCR assay. TCRdb stores this immuneACCESS table with in-frame sequences only. Part of the clones is absent; in the studies checked, under half of the shortfall reflects unresolved V genes, and no reason is known for the rest. A total of some 100,000 clones appear in this sample, approximately 81% of them only once. The ten largest clones capture 8% to 11% of the sample. The trim is 5 bases for V and 5 bases for J, with a gap of 12 bases between the germline ends. From a lookup of the germline V gene (reference sequence), CDR1 and CDR2 are LGHDT and YNNKEL. The CDR3 sequence holds 13 residues, the cysteine and phenylalanine included. Only CDR3 DNA remains: 39 bases, in frame from the first base. As regards this clone: It has no known antigen specificity. Base qualities are not provided; no much larger clone lies one nucleotide away.

Here the chain combines TRBV3-1 (or the pseudogene TRBV3-2) and TRBJ2-5; the D gene may be TRBD1 or TRBD2, since each aligns over 6 bases. The TCR comes from a woman in her thirties in good health. Sequencing used blood. The nucleotide sequence reads as follows: TGTGCCAGCAGCGAGGGGGGTGGGGAGACCCAGTACTTC. Its product reads: CASSEGGGETQYF.